This entry is about one T cell receptor (beta chain). The sample belongs to a study of T-cell reconstitution after alpha-beta-depleted transplantation in children. The library targeted TCRbeta and was prepared with unique molecular identifiers. MiXCR, run by TCRdb on the PCR reads, gives a single entry per CDR3 protein. The table has fewer than 700,000 distinct CDR3 sequences, approximately 13% seen once. Trimming cost V 5 bases and J 10 bases, with 20 bases left between them. The germline V gene has CDR1 PRHDT and CDR2 FYEKMQ (reference sequence). CDR3 size: 14 residues. The starting material was PBMCs, mostly from graft donor cells, obtained 360 days after TCRalphabeta/CD19-depleted stem cell transplant. This sequence originates from a male patient younger than 18 who had a stem cell transplant for acute myeloid leukemia, so the T cells may come from the graft donor. The chain links TRBV13 to TRBJ1-1, with TRBD1 as a possible D gene (5 bases). CDR3 sequence: CASSPTGPLSSAFF. The DNA for the CDR3 is TGTGCCAGCAGCCCGACGGGACCGCTTAGTTCAGCTTTCTTT.